One sample yielded the 28 T cell receptor beta chains listed below, sequenced in a study of CD8+ T cells in alopecia areata. Treatment in this sample: oral pan-JAK inhibitor, 5-10 mg twice daily. cDNA prepared by RNA extraction and subsequent reverse transcription served as the template for sequencing. The table came from immunoSEQ multiplex PCR; TCRdb's copy has only in-frame clones and leaves some out. Of some 100,000 clones listed, just under 60% were seen once; the top ten hold about 15%. Sequenced material: CD8+ T cells sorted from blood, taken at roughly week 58, from a patient treated with tofacitinib. The receptor source for this set is a human donor with alopecia areata.

This clone was counted once. The chain employs TRBV11-3 and TRBJ2-7, with a weak D call TRBD2 (6 bases). V shed 5 bases and J shed 3 bases, with 17 bases lying between them. Looked up from germline, CDR1 is SGHNT and CDR2 is YENEEA. The CDR3 length is 15 residues. Here the CDR3 reads CASSSRDLGGYEQYF. The CDR3 DNA reads TGTGCCAGCAGCAGCAGAGATCTCGGGGGCTACGAGCAGTACTTC.

The rearrangement joins TRBV30 to TRBJ2-5; TRBD1 is a possible D gene (6 bases). The better agreement between TRBJ2-7 and the DNA end casts doubt on the J call. The CDR3 length is 16 residues. CDR1 is GTSNPN and CDR2 is SVGIG in the germline V gene (reference sequence). CDR3 nucleotides: TGTGCCTGGAGTGATGGTGGACAGCGCTTTCCCTACGAGCAGTACTTC. It is translated as CAWSDGGQRFPYEQYF.

The chain couples TRBV15 to TRBJ2-7; possibly TRBD2 for D (6 bases). Trimming stripped 1 base from V and 0 bases from J, with 16 bases between. Germline values: CDR1 LNHNV, CDR2 YYDKDF (reference sequence). The CDR3 extends over 17 amino acids. The CDR3 sequence is CATSRAPRDSYSYEQYF. CDR3 sequence (DNA): TGTGCCACCAGCAGAGCACCCCGGGACTCCTACTCCTACGAGCAGTACTTC.

This clone was counted only a few times. The chain uses TRBV28 and TRBJ2-7, with a possible D match to TRBD1 (6 bases). The CDR3 totals 11 residues. Germline CDR1 reads MDHEN; CDR2 reads SYDVKM. With 6 bases removed from V and 6 bases from J, the gap between germline ends came to 9 bases. CDR3 DNA: TGTGCCAGCAGCGACAGGTCCGAGCAGTACTTC. Its protein product is CASSDRSEQYF. The complete variable domain, with remaining parts taken from reference TRBV28 and TRBJ2-7, reads DVKVTQSSRYLVKRTGEKVFLECVQDMDHENMFWYRQDPGLGLRLIYFSYDVKMKEKGDIPEGYSVSREKKERFSLILESASTNQTSMYLCASSDRSEQYFGPGTRLTVT.

The rearrangement links TRBV30 to TRBJ1-2; TRBD1 aligns across 7 bases. Germline CDR1 and CDR2: GTSNPN and SVGIG (reference sequence). The CDR3 contains 15 residues. Trimming cost V 5 bases and J 8 bases; bases outside gene matches: 17. CDR3 DNA: TGTGCCTGGGCCGGGACAGACCGCCATCTGGAGGGCTACACCTTC. Amino acid sequence: CAWAGTDRHLEGYTF.

This chain connects TRBV29-1 to TRBJ1-1; no clear D. The CDR3 consists of 12 residues. Per the germline V gene, CDR1 is SQVTM and CDR2 is ANQGSEA. V shed 3 bases and J shed 1 base, with 6 bases lying between them. The CDR3 sequence: CSVDSGNTEAFF. The CDR3 DNA follows: TGCAGCGTTGATTCGGGGAACACTGAAGCTTTCTTT.

The sample holds a few counts of this clone. The rearrangement joins TRBV7-9 to TRBJ1-1; 8 bases agree with TRBD1. V trimming: 5 bases; J trimming: 1 base; junction bases outside the gene matches: 0. Germline V gene data show CDR1 as SEHNR and CDR2 as FQNEAQ (reference sequence). This CDR3 has 13 amino acids. The DNA of the CDR3 is TGTGCCAGCAGCACAGGGGGGAACACTGAAGCTTTCTTT. Translated: CASSTGGNTEAFF.

The chain links TRBV19 to TRBJ2-7; TRBD1 agrees at 7 bases. The germline CDR1 and CDR2 sequences are LNHDA and SQIVND (reference sequence). This CDR3 contains 15 residues. V lost 3 bases, J lost 1 base, and 6 bases stayed unmatched. The CDR3 region is CASSIWTGQSYEQYF. The CDR3 coding sequence is TGTGCCAGTAGTATTTGGACAGGACAATCCTACGAGCAGTACTTC.

There are a few counts of this clone. The chain links TRBV5-1 to TRBJ1-2, with 7 bases identical to TRBD1. Germline-derived CDR1 and CDR2 are SGHRS and YFSETQ. V was pared by 4 bases and J by 2 bases, with 2 bases of the junction left unmatched. The CDR3 contains 13 residues. CDR3 amino acids: CASSGGQNYGYTF. In DNA, the CDR3 is TGCGCCAGCAGCGGGGGACAGAACTATGGCTACACCTTC.

The chain joins TRBV25-1 to TRBJ2-7; 11 bases align to TRBD1. CDR1 and CDR2 (germline): MGHDK, SYGVNS. The CDR3 runs 14 residues. V shed 7 bases and J 5 bases; nucleotides not matched to a gene: 7. The CDR3 region is CASTKPGQGDEQYF. The CDR3 bases are TGTGCCAGCACAAAACCGGGACAGGGGGACGAGCAGTACTTC.

A word on this clone: Other DNA sequences in the same sample also yield this CDR3. V usage is TRBV6-5 and J usage is TRBJ1-2, with D perhaps TRBD1 (5 bases). CDR1 and CDR2 from the germline V gene are MNHEY and SVGAGI. V was pared by 6 bases and J by 2 bases, with 10 bases between. This CDR3 comprises 13 residues. CDR3 region: CASSLDRNYGYTF. CDR3 nucleotide sequence: TGTGCCAGCAGCCTTGACAGAAACTATGGCTACACCTTC.

V and J are TRBV11-2 and TRBJ2-6; tentative D call: TRBD2 (5 bases). V dropped 2 bases and J dropped 2 bases, with 7 bases sitting between them. Per the germline V gene, CDR1 is SGHAT and CDR2 is FQNNGV. The CDR3 runs 15 residues. This CDR3 reads CASSLTGAGANVLTF. The CDR3 coding sequence is TGTGCCAGCAGCTTAACCGGGGCTGGGGCCAACGTCCTGACTTTC. Together with reference TRBV11-2 and TRBJ2-6, the CDR3 gives the full variable domain: EAGVAQSPRYKIIEKRQSVAFWCNPISGHATLYWYQQILGQGPKLLIQFQNNGVVDDSQLPKDRFSAERLKGVDSTLKIQPAKLEDSAVYLCASSLTGAGANVLTFGAGSRLTVL.

The chain has TRBV7-9 and TRBJ2-5; 7 bases map to TRBD1. The germline V gene has CDR1 SEHNR and CDR2 FQNEAQ (reference sequence). The ends lost 5 bases at V and 2 bases at J; junction bases unmatched: 8. CDR3 size: 15 residues. As DNA, the CDR3 is TGTGCCAGCAGCCGGAGACAGGGACCTCAAGAGACCCAGTACTTC. This codes for CASSRRQGPQETQYF.

The CDR3 reads CASSPTGLEAFF. CDR3 in DNA: TGTGCCAGCAGCCCAACAGGGCTCGAAGCTTTCTTT. The J gene is TRBJ1-1, the V gene TRBV13; D may be TRBD1 (6 bases). V lost 5 bases and J lost 8, with 12 bases in between. Germline lookup yields CDR1 PRHDT and CDR2 FYEKMQ (reference sequence). CDR3 length: 12 amino acids.

This clone came up a few times. V and J are TRBV6-6 and TRBJ1-6, with TRBD1 identical over 7 bases. V shed 8 bases, J shed 10 bases, and the junction held 5 bases outside the gene matches. Germline V gene sequence: CDR1 MNHNY, CDR2 SVGAGI (reference sequence). The CDR3 runs 12 residues. CDR3 sequence (DNA): TGTGCCAGCGGGGCAGGGGGGTCACCCCTCCACTTT. Residues: CASGAGGSPLHF.

The rearrangement uses TRBV5-1 and TRBJ1-2; the match to TRBD1 covers 11 bases. Germline values: CDR1 SGHRS, CDR2 YFSETQ. V lost 3 bases to trimming and J lost 4 bases; unmatched junction nucleotides: 8. The CDR3 is 16 residues long. The CDR3 coding sequence is TGCGCCAGCAGCTCCGCCGGACAGGGGGCGGGCTATGGCTACACCTTC. Protein: CASSSAGQGAGYGYTF.

The chain recombines TRBV7-9 with TRBJ2-1; D possibly corresponds to TRBD2 (7 bases). The CDR3 sequence is 13 residues long. Trimming removed 4 bases from V and 10 bases from J, with 14 bases in between. Germline V CDR1 and CDR2: SEHNR, FQNEAQ (reference sequence). As DNA, the CDR3 is TGTGCCAGCAGCTCCCCGGGGGGCAGAGAGCAGTTCTTC. Translation: CASSSPGGREQFF.

This clone was seen a single time. The chain couples TRBV11-2 to TRBJ1-3, with D hard to call. The germline V gene has CDR1 SGHAT and CDR2 FQNNGV. V dropped 4 bases and J dropped 3 bases, with 22 bases sitting between them. The CDR3 runs 18 residues. CDR3 residues: CASSSSHRGPERGNTIYF. In nucleotides, the CDR3 is TGTGCCAGCAGCTCGTCGCACCGAGGGCCCGAACGTGGAAACACCATATATTTT.

This clone has only a few counts. This chain uses TRBV7-3 with TRBJ1-6; the D gene is possibly TRBD1 (5 bases). The CDR3 contains 15 residues. Trimming shortened V by 1 base and J by 6 bases, and 10 bases separated the two germline ends. CDR1 and CDR2 (germline): SGHTA, FQGTGA. CDR3 nucleotides: TGTGCCAGCAGCTTAAACCCGGACACTAATTCACCCCTCCACTTT. It translates to CASSLNPDTNSPLHF. The whole variable domain, remainder taken from reference TRBV7-3 and TRBJ1-6, is GAGVSQTPSNKVTEKGKYVELRCDPISGHTALYWYRQSLGQGPEFLIYFQGTGAADDSGLPNDRFFAVRPEGSVSTLKIQRTERGDSAVYLCASSLNPDTNSPLHFGNGTRLTVT.

CDR3 amino acids: CASRERGPNTEAFF. CDR3 in DNA: TGTGCCAGCAGAGAAAGGGGTCCGAACACTGAAGCTTTCTTT. This chain joins TRBV6-5 and TRBJ1-1, with a possible D match to TRBD1 (5 bases). The germline V gene has CDR1 MNHEY and CDR2 SVGAGI. V was shortened by 6 bases and J by 1 base, with 12 bases between the two germline ends. The CDR3 totals 14 residues.

This clone was detected only a few times. The chain has TRBV30 and TRBJ2-3; TRBD1 matches 7 bases. The germline gives CDR1 GTSNPN, CDR2 SVGIG (reference sequence). The CDR3 totals 16 residues. Trimming at V came to 5 bases and at J to 0 bases, leaving 11 bases not matched to a gene. In nucleotides, the CDR3 is TGTGCCTGGGGGGGAAAGACAGGGATAAGCACAGATACGCAGTATTTT. Its translation is CAWGGKTGISTDTQYF.

This clone was picked up a small number of times. V gene TRBV29-1 combines with J gene TRBJ2-7; 8 nucleotides agree with TRBD1. J lost 2 bases, V lost 2 bases, and 8 bases had no gene match. From germline, CDR1 is SQVTM and CDR2 ANQGSEA. CDR3 length equals 15 residues. The CDR3 protein is CSVETTGTGAYEQYF. The CDR3 coding sequence is TGCAGCGTTGAAACGACCGGGACAGGTGCCTACGAGCAGTACTTC.

The V call is TRBV6-1, the J call TRBJ1-5; 9 bases are shared with TRBD1. This CDR3 spans 16 amino acids. The V gene's germline CDR1 is MNHNS and CDR2 SASEGT. V dropped 4 bases and J dropped 4; count of bases not matched to a gene: 8. Written as DNA, the CDR3 is TGTGCCAGCAGTGGGCAGCACAGGGGGCTAAATCAGCCCCAGCATTTT. It specifies CASSGQHRGLNQPQHF.

CDR3 loop: CASSLGGGRRETQYF. Here the CDR3 DNA reads TGCGCCAGCAGCTTGGGAGGGGGCCGGCGAGAGACCCAGTACTTC. The rearrangement joins TRBV5-1 to TRBJ2-5; TRBD1 aligns across 7 bases. The CDR3 has 15 amino acids. CDR1 and CDR2 (germline): SGHRS, YFSETQ. Trimming removed 0 bases from V and 4 bases from J; junction bases left unmatched: 6.

This clone appeared a single time. The V and J genes are TRBV5-1 and TRBJ2-1; TRBD2 matches 11 bases. Germline V gives CDR1 SGHRS, CDR2 YFSETQ. The CDR3 sequence is 15 residues long. V lost 5 bases and J lost 5; bases outside the gene matches: 6. CDR3 sequence reads: CASRLAGALNNEQFF. The CDR3 DNA reads as TGCGCCAGCAGACTAGCGGGGGCACTTAACAATGAGCAGTTCTTC.

The rearrangement uses TRBV10-3 and TRBJ1-2; D not resolved. Germline CDR1 ENHRY, CDR2 SYGVKD. The CDR3 totals 16 residues. The V gene lost 0 bases and the J gene lost 2 bases, with 13 bases spanning the gap. The CDR3 spells CAISESIQVGNYGYTF. DNA of the CDR3: TGTGCCATCAGTGAGTCTATCCAGGTGGGAAACTATGGCTACACCTTC.

This clone was counted a few times. The chain couples TRBV4-1 to TRBJ1-1; a weak D match, TRBD1 (5 bases). This CDR3 region has 16 residues. The germline gives CDR1 MGHRA, CDR2 YSYEKL. V was pared by 1 base and J by 0 bases, with 12 bases between. In nucleotides, the CDR3 is TGCGCCAGCAGCCAAGGTCCCCTGACAGTGAACACTGAAGCTTTCTTT. This encodes CASSQGPLTVNTEAFF.

Only a few counts were recorded for this clone. This chain links TRBV29-1 with TRBJ1-2; 7 positions agree with TRBD1. V was pared by 6 bases and J by 3 bases, with 10 bases of the junction left unmatched. Looked up from germline, CDR1 is SQVTM and CDR2 is ANQGSEA. The CDR3 has 14 amino acids. Here the CDR3 DNA reads TGCAGCGTAGATGACAGGGATCATTACTATGGCTACACCTTC. Protein: CSVDDRDHYYGYTF. Full variable domain (remainder filled in from reference TRBV29-1 and TRBJ1-2): SAVISQKPSRDICQRGTSLTIQCQVDSQVTMMFWYRQQPGQSLTLIATANQGSEATYESGFVIDKFPISRPNLTFSTLTVSNMSPEDSSIYLCSVDDRDHYYGYTFGSGTRLTVV.